This is a list of T cell receptor beta chains from one sample in a study of multiple sclerosis patients with progressive multifocal leukoencephalopathy. The assay was immunoSEQ multiplex PCR, and TCRdb's table has in-frame clones only and misses some. In the table there are about 30,000 clones, about 91% of which are singletons. The specimen sequenced was PBMCs. These TCRs come from a man between 25 and 39 years old with multiple sclerosis. The CDR3 runs from the conserved cysteine through the conserved F or W. A D gene is named only where the DNA matches it firmly. A clone size is listed for some rows: how often the clone was seen (once, few, many), or a class if it is expanded.

NA	17	TRBJ2-3	TRBV5-1	NA	CASSVAVGASSTDTQYF	TGCGCCAGCAGCGTCGCGGTAGGGGCCTCTAGCACAGATACGCAGTATTTT
NA	14	TRBJ1-1	TRBV7-2	NA	CASSLAHRNTEAFF	TGTGCCAGCAGCTTAGCGCACAGAAACACTGAAGCTTTCTTT
NA	14	TRBJ2-1	TRBV4-2	NA	CASRGAGSWNEQFF	TGTGCCAGCAGGGGGGCAGGTTCCTGGAATGAGCAGTTCTTC
NA	15	TRBJ1-2	TRBV6-5	NA	CASSYSYGAAGGYTF	TGTGCCAGCAGTTACTCATACGGGGCAGCTGGTGGCTACACCTTC
NA	13	TRBJ2-5	TRBV6-5	few	CASSYSGGETQYF	TGTGCCAGCAGTTACTCTGGGGGGGAGACCCAGTACTTC
TRBD2	16	TRBJ2-2	TRBV4-1	NA	CAGGRGVASNTGELFF	TGCGCCGGTGGACGGGGGGTAGCGTCGAACACCGGGGAGCTGTTTTTT
NA	17	TRBJ2-7	TRBV7-2	NA	CASSTSGTWGWIYEQYF	TGTGCCAGCAGCACCAGCGGCACCTGGGGCTGGATCTACGAGCAGTACTTC
NA	14	TRBJ1-1	TRBV28	once	CASSLRGSITEAFF	TGTGCCAGCAGTTTACGGGGGAGTATCACTGAAGCTTTCTTT
TRBD1	15	TRBJ2-1	TRBV29-1	NA	CSASFTGGPYNEQFF	TGCAGCGCTTCCTTTACAGGGGGCCCATACAATGAGCAGTTCTTC
NA	14	TRBJ1-3	TRBV5-4	NA	CASSPEGPGNTIYF	TGTGCCAGCAGTCCCGAGGGGCCTGGAAACACCATATATTTT
TRBD2	17	TRBJ2-1	TRBV19	NA	CASSILQRTSGLNEQFF	TGTGCCAGTAGTATTCTACAGAGGACTAGCGGTCTCAATGAGCAGTTCTTC
NA	16	TRBJ2-7	TRBV30	once	CAWSVREAGWDYEQYF	TGTGCCTGGAGTGTACGAGAGGCAGGGTGGGACTACGAGCAGTACTTC
TRBD1	16	TRBJ2-7	TRBV7-9	NA	CASSLSPGQGAKEQYF	TGTGCCAGCAGCTTGTCGCCGGGACAGGGGGCCAAGGAGCAGTACTTC
TRBD1	17	TRBJ2-2	TRBV4-3	NA	CASSQMTGGSNTGELFF	TGCGCCAGCAGCCAAATGACAGGGGGCAGTAACACCGGGGAGCTGTTTTTT
NA	12	TRBJ1-4	TRBV28	NA	CASSSVHEKLFF	TGTGCCAGCAGTTCGGTTCATGAAAAACTGTTTTTT
NA	12	TRBJ2-1	TRBV29-1	NA	CSVFVSYNEQFF	TGCAGCGTTTTCGTGTCGTACAATGAGCAGTTCTTC
TRBD2	13	TRBJ2-1	TRBV7-9	NA	CASSSLAGVEQFF	TGTGCCAGCAGCTCCCTAGCGGGAGTTGAGCAGTTCTTC
TRBD1	18	TRBJ2-2	TRBV7-6	NA	CASSTGTGGIRNTGELFF	TGTGCCAGCAGCACCGGGACAGGGGGCATCAGGAACACCGGGGAGCTGTTTTTT
TRBD2	15	TRBJ2-3	TRBV2	NA	CASSGGSGSTDTQYF	TGTGCCAGCAGTGGAGGTAGCGGGAGCACAGATACGCAGTATTTT
NA	16	TRBJ2-2	TRBV6-5	NA	CASSYSYDGNTGELFF	TGTGCCAGCAGTTATAGTTATGACGGGAACACCGGGGAGCTGTTTTTT
NA	14	TRBJ2-7	TRBV30	NA	CAWSYPGRSYEQYF	TGTGCCTGGAGTTATCCTGGGAGATCCTACGAGCAGTACTTC
NA	15	TRBJ1-1	TRBV13	NA	CASSLGGEGNTEAFF	TGTGCCAGCAGCTTAGGAGGGGAAGGGAACACTGAAGCTTTCTTT
NA	11	TRBJ2-5	TRBV29-1	NA	CSVELEETQYF	TGCAGCGTTGAATTAGAGGAGACCCAGTACTTC
NA	13	TRBJ2-1	TRBV30	once	CAWSGGTYNEQFF	TGTGCCTGGAGTGGGGGAACCTACAATGAGCAGTTCTTC
TRBD1	17	TRBJ1-1	TRBV13	NA	CASSYPPSGTGHTEAFF	TGTGCCAGCAGCTACCCCCCCTCCGGGACAGGGCACACTGAAGCTTTCTTT
NA	14	TRBJ2-1	TRBV27	NA	CASRRLGSGHEQFF	TGTGCCAGCAGGCGCCTAGGATCGGGGCATGAGCAGTTCTTC
NA	14	TRBJ1-3	TRBV29-1	NA	CSVASGGKGNTIYF	TGCAGCGTGGCCTCGGGGGGAAAAGGAAACACCATATATTTT
NA	16	TRBJ2-1	TRBV7-9	NA	CASSLAGYPSSGEQFF	TGTGCCAGCAGCTTAGCGGGTTACCCTTCGTCGGGGGAGCAGTTCTTC
NA	13	TRBJ2-2	TRBV5-1	NA	CASSLQGSRELFF	TGCGCCAGCAGCTTGCAAGGAAGCAGGGAGCTGTTTTTT
NA	16	TRBJ1-5	TRBV19	NA	CASSIREGVGGQPQHF	TGTGCCAGTAGTATAAGGGAAGGGGTCGGAGGTCAGCCCCAGCATTTT
NA	12	TRBJ2-1	TRBV6-5	NA	CASTPGGAEQFF	TGTGCCAGCACCCCCGGGGGAGCTGAGCAGTTCTTC
TRBD2	13	TRBJ2-4	TRBV29-1	NA	CSVGTSGTGIQYF	TGCAGCGTTGGGACTAGCGGGACTGGCATTCAGTACTTC
NA	14	TRBJ2-7	TRBV21-1	NA	CASSTGTGVYEQYF	TGTGCCAGCAGTACGGGGACAGGCGTCTACGAGCAGTACTTC
NA	15	TRBJ1-2	TRBV27	NA	CASSLSAARRYGYTF	TGTGCCAGCAGTTTATCTGCGGCCAGGCGGTATGGCTACACCTTC
NA	11	TRBJ1-1	TRBV13	NA	CASEKNTEAFF	TGTGCCAGCGAGAAGAACACTGAAGCTTTCTTT
TRBD1	20	TRBJ1-3	TRBV19	NA	CASSPYGTGGQGDSGNTIYF	TGTGCCAGTAGCCCGTACGGGACAGGAGGCCAAGGGGACTCTGGAAACACCATATATTTT
NA	17	TRBJ2-5	TRBV2	NA	CASSEVPRGSRVGFPYF	TGTGCCAGCAGTGAAGTCCCCCGGGGTTCTCGGGTTGGGTTCCCCTACTTC
NA	13	TRBJ1-3	TRBV14	NA	CASSQEVGNTIYF	TGTGCCAGCAGCCAAGAGGTGGGAAACACCATATATTTT
NA	14	TRBJ1-2	TRBV5-1	NA	CASSAGPEGYGYTF	TGCGCCAGCAGCGCGGGACCCGAGGGCTATGGCTACACCTTC
NA	15	TRBJ1-2	TRBV6-1	few	CASSEALQGNYGYTF	TGTGCCAGCAGTGAAGCGCTTCAGGGGAACTATGGCTACACCTTC
NA	13	TRBJ2-2	TRBV9	NA	CASSRWDTGELFF	TGTGCCAGCAGCCGGTGGGACACCGGGGAGCTGTTTTTT
TRBD2	14	TRBJ2-7	TRBV6-1	NA	CASSVGLAHYEQYF	TGTGCCAGCAGTGTTGGACTAGCGCACTACGAGCAGTACTTC
NA	14	TRBJ1-2	TRBV18	NA	CASSPFGGNYGYTF	TGTGCCAGCTCACCATTTGGGGGAAACTATGGCTACACCTTC
NA	14	TRBJ1-3	TRBV19	NA	CASIDRGGGNTIYF	TGTGCCAGTATCGATCGGGGGGGCGGAAACACCATATATTTT
NA	13	TRBJ2-7	TRBV5-8	once	CASSLAPKDEQYF	TGTGCCAGCAGCTTGGCCCCTAAGGACGAGCAGTACTTC
NA	13	TRBJ1-1	TRBV7-9	NA	CASSSLPNTEAFF	TGTGCCAGCAGCTCCCTTCCGAACACTGAAGCTTTCTTT
NA	13	TRBJ1-1	TRBV7-7	NA	CASSYDRNTEAFF	TGTGCTAGCAGCTACGACAGGAACACTGAAGCTTTCTTT
NA	18	TRBJ2-6	TRBV15	NA	CATTRYPARFSGANVLTF	TGTGCCACCACAAGGTATCCCGCCCGTTTCTCTGGGGCCAACGTCCTGACTTTC
NA	11	TRBJ2-1	TRBV20-1	NA	CSAGTHNEQLF	TGCAGTGCTGGGACCCACAATGAGCAGCTCTTC
NA	16	TRBJ2-6	TRBV13	NA	CASSLAPGSGANVLTF	TGTGCCAGCAGCTTAGCACCCGGCTCTGGGGCCAACGTCCTGACTTTC
NA	15	TRBJ1-1	TRBV14	NA	CASSPRGSLNTEAFF	TGTGCCAGCAGCCCCCGTGGGTCTCTGAACACTGAAGCTTTCTTT
NA	16	TRBJ1-1	TRBV29-1	NA	CSVSPRTSSSGTEAFF	TGCAGCGTTTCTCCTCGAACAAGCTCTTCGGGGACTGAAGCTTTCTTT